These 10 T cell receptor beta chains originate from one sample sequenced in a study of blood T cell repertoires in COVID-19. The repertoire was sequenced with immunoSEQ multiplex PCR; TCRdb's copy has only in-frame clones and lacks some. The sample holds 250,000 or so clones, about nine tenths seen once. The source material was peripheral blood. The source is a woman aged 60-75 years with acute or convalescent COVID-19.

The chain employs TRBV28 and TRBJ2-7; TRBD1 matches 11 bases. The V and J ends lost 6 bases and 1 base, in that order; junction bases with no gene match: 2. CDR3 length: 14 amino acids. Germline V gives CDR1 MDHEN, CDR2 SYDVKM. The DNA of the CDR3 is TGTGCCAGCAGCGGGACAGGGGGTTCCTACGAGCAGTACTTC. It is translated as CASSGTGGSYEQYF.

This clone was counted ten times or more. The chain joins TRBV5-1 to TRBJ2-5; TRBD2 aligns across 13 bases. The CDR3 has 17 amino acids. Germline-derived CDR1 and CDR2 are SGHRS and YFSETQ. V dropped 0 bases and J dropped 1; count of bases not matched to a gene: 3. CDR3 nucleotide sequence: TGCGCCAGCAGCTTGGGACTAGCGGGGGGCTCCCAAGAGACCCAGTACTTC. Translated: CASSLGLAGGSQETQYF. The whole variable domain, filled in from reference TRBV5-1 and TRBJ2-5, reads KAGVTQTPRYLIKTRGQQVTLSCSPISGHRSVSWYQQTPGQGLQFLFEYFSETQRNKGNFPGRFSGRQFSNSRSEMNVSTLELGDSALYLCASSLGLAGGSQETQYFGPGTRLLVL.

The CDR3 here is CASSDRGGTSGTQYF. The CDR3 nucleotides are TGCGCCAGCAGTGATCGAGGAGGGACTAGCGGGACGCAGTATTTT. The chain employs TRBV10-1 and TRBJ2-3, with TRBD2 matching 12 bases. The length of the CDR3 is 15 residues. Looked up from germline, CDR1 is WNHNN and CDR2 is SYGVQD (reference sequence). The V segment lost 3 bases and the J segment 9 bases; nucleotides outside the gene matches: 7.

The J gene is TRBJ1-5, the V gene TRBV19; D uncertain. Germline V CDR1 and CDR2: LNHDA, SQIVND (reference sequence). The ends were cut back, 5 bases at V and 4 bases at J, with 24 bases in the middle. This CDR3 is built from 18 residues. The CDR3 reads CASSLRDLWQSTNQPQHF. CDR3 bases: TGTGCCAGTAGTCTCCGGGATTTATGGCAGTCCACGAATCAGCCCCAGCATTTT.

In DNA, the CDR3 is TGTGCCAGCAGTTACGGGACTAGCCGCACAGATACGCAGTATTTT. It is translated as CASSYGTSRTDTQYF. The rearrangement links TRBV6-5 to TRBJ2-3, with 9 bases identical to TRBD2. Germline V CDR1 and CDR2: MNHEY, SVGAGI. The CDR3 extends over 15 amino acids. Trimming at V came to 2 bases and at J to 1 base, leaving 1 base not matched to a gene.

This CDR3 reads CASSTGAGNYGYTF. The CDR3 bases are TGTGCCAGCAGTACAGGGGCCGGTAACTATGGCTACACCTTC. V usage is TRBV6-5 and J usage is TRBJ1-2; 7 positions match TRBD1. The V gene's germline CDR1 is MNHEY and CDR2 SVGAGI. This CDR3 contains 14 residues. Trimming at V came to 5 bases and at J to 1 base, leaving 4 bases not matched to a gene.

J is TRBJ2-3 and V is TRBV7-9, with D possibly TRBD2 on 8 matching bases. Germline V gene sequence: CDR1 SEHNR, CDR2 FQNEAQ (reference sequence). V lost 4 bases, J lost 4 bases, and 21 bases lay in between. The CDR3 is 17 amino acids. CDR3 DNA: TGTGCCAGCAGCTCCTCGGGAGGGGGCCATGGTGCAGATACGCAGTATTTT. Protein product: CASSSSGGGHGADTQYF.

The chain employs TRBV7-9 and TRBJ1-1; D may be TRBD1 (6 bases). Trimming took off 5 bases at V and 0 bases at J, with 10 bases between the two ends. The CDR3 totals 14 residues. Germline CDR1 SEHNR, CDR2 FQNEAQ (reference sequence). The CDR3 sequence: CASSRGQMNTEAFF. CDR3 DNA: TGTGCCAGCAGCCGAGGACAGATGAACACTGAAGCTTTCTTT.

CDR3 coding DNA: TGTGCCAGTACCGAGAAACGGGGAGGCGGCACTGAAGCTTTCTTT. It yields the protein CASTEKRGGGTEAFF. V usage is TRBV19 and J usage is TRBJ1-1; no reliable D call. Germline CDR1 reads LNHDA; CDR2 reads SQIVND (reference sequence). The CDR3 runs 15 residues. Trimming shortened V by 7 bases and J by 4 bases, and 19 bases separated the two germline ends.

The chain uses TRBV5-1 and TRBJ2-1; the D is unclear. The CDR3 runs 15 residues. V was cut by 0 bases and J by 2 bases, with 9 bases left in between. The germline CDR1 and CDR2 sequences are SGHRS and YFSETQ. Written as DNA, the CDR3 is TGCGCCAGCAGCTTGGACAGCCCAACCTACAATGAGCAGTTCTTC. Encoded protein: CASSLDSPTYNEQFF.